A single TCR beta chain is shown here with its context. The target of this receptor is not known. No base quality information exists; no much larger clone differs at one position. The cohort comprised around 30 patients with locally advanced or metastatic urothelial carcinoma treated at Memorial Sloan Kettering on a trial protocol. Peripheral blood mononuclear cells were collected pretreatment and during treatment, with between 1 and 8 total time points per patient. The Qiagen DNeasy Blood extraction kit was used to purify genomic DNA from total PBMCs and from tumor samples. PBMCs were collected pretreatment and during treatment, and were isolated and stored as previously described. These data come from a study of PD-L1 blockade in urothelial cancer (dated by TCRdb to 2015 to 2018). The study in broad terms: Every patient began therapy in the mid-2010s and was given atezolizumab 1,200 mg intravenously every 3 weeks. About 85% of the roughly 29 patients were males with bladder-origin urothelial cancer, and about 65% of the roughly 30 reported a prior smoking history. Patients had an ECOG performance status of 0 or 1 and had received between 0 and 3 prior chemotherapy regimens. Blood samples were analyzed at two time points: 3 weeks after treatment start (second dose) and 6 weeks after treatment start. Blood samples gave a median of roughly 150,000 T cells and some 83,000 unique TCRs, with a median clonality of approximately 0.078. Somatic, immune and clinical correlates of response to PD-L1 blockade with atezolizumab in urothelial cancer were the focus of an exploratory multi-omic analysis. TCR sequencing covered pretreatment tumor samples and matched, serially collected peripheral blood taken before and after atezolizumab treatment. Durable clinical benefit was defined as progression-free survival longer than 6 months, and TCR features were also tested against progression-free and overall survival. In the same patients who had TCR sequencing, pretreatment tumors also underwent whole exome sequencing and RNA sequencing. Under 10 patients achieved durable clinical benefit and roughly 20 did not. Pretreatment blood TCR-seq was available for about 28 patients, at least one posttreatment blood collection was obtained for about 25 patients, and tumor TCR-seq was available for about 25 patients. The research as a whole found: A pretreatment peripheral blood TCR clonality below the median was linked to improved progression-free and overall survival. Because the sample size was small (n ≈ 31) and many of the analyses were exploratory, the results are meant to be hypothesis-generating. Patients with durable benefit showed greater expansion of tumor-associated TCR clones in peripheral blood 3 weeks after starting treatment (n ≈ 22, p = 0.022).

CDR1 and CDR2 are read off the germline V gene as SGHAT and FQNNGV. Including cysteine and phenylalanine, the CDR3 has 12 amino acids. Kept here is only the CDR3 DNA, which spans 36 bases and is read in frame from base 1. V loses 5 bases, J loses 5 bases, and the germline ends lie 10 bases apart. Each PCR received spiked-in synthetic TCR analog templates so that absolute template abundance could be estimated from read counts. The immunoSEQ assay was used to amplify TCRbeta CDR3 regions from genomic DNA with bias-controlled V and J gene primers. Sequencing of rearranged TCRbeta segments was done at approximately 20X coverage. On the authors' methods: Clustering was used to correct sequencing errors, and CDR3s were annotated against IMGT so that V, D and J genes could be assigned. Out-of-frame and stop-codon sequences were excluded, and only productive TCRbeta rearrangements were used in downstream analyses. Clonality was calculated as one minus the Shannon entropy normalized by the log of the number of unique productive sequences. Clones differing between time points or between blood and tumor were identified using Fisher's exact test with Benjamini-Hochberg correction, with an adjusted p below 0.01 applied as the threshold. TCRdb's version of the immuneACCESS table is confined to in-frame rearrangements and falls short of the full clone set. An unresolved V gene accounts for under half of the shortfall where checked; the remainder is of unknown origin. The DNA gave D and trimming, while V, J and clone size come from that table. The sample data list some 29,000 clones, and 85% to 90% of these were observed just once. 1.8% of the sample is in the top ten clones.

The TCR was taken from a man aged 45-60 years with urothelial cancer. This specimen consisted of PBMCs, obtained around atezolizumab (anti-PD-L1) treatment. The chain employs TRBV11-2 and TRBJ2-7, with the D gene not clear enough to name. The CDR3 reads CASSPYSDEQYF. The nucleotide sequence is given as TGTGCCAGCAGCCCCTACTCTGACGAGCAGTACTTC.